The clone carrying this T cell receptor (beta chain) was seen a handful of times. The antigen remains unidentified. This entry comes from a study of identical twins. Findings and limits, study-wide: The conclusions drew on cross-sectional statistical analysis instead of tracking the same donors. In cord blood, abundant beta clonotypes had fewer insertions; memory showed no trend.

TCRdb independently ran MiXCR on the 5' RACE reads; one entry per CDR3 protein. The data show around 1.7 million distinct CDR3 sequences, around 33% seen once. The sequencing input was cord blood. This TCR derives from a newborn girl in good health.

CDR3 coding DNA: TGCGCCAGCAGCTTGGTTGGGGGGACCTCTGGGGCCAACGTCCTGACTTTC. Translation gives CASSLVGGTSGANVLTF. The rearrangement joins TRBV5-1 to TRBJ2-6; tentative D call: TRBD2 (6 bases). The germline CDR1 and CDR2 sequences are SGHRS and YFSETQ. With 0 bases removed from V and 0 bases from J, the gap between germline ends came to 10 bases. The CDR3 extends over 17 amino acids.